These 24 T cell receptor beta chains came from one sample sequenced in a study of shared clonotypes between healthy human individuals. Using immunoSEQ multiplex PCR, the repertoire was profiled, and TCRdb retains in-frame clones only, with some absent. The sample holds about 1.4 million clones, roughly 96% seen once. The material sequenced was naive CD4+ T cells sorted from blood. Subset described: CD45RA+ positively selected. The receptors here all came from a man aged 30 to 39 in good health.

V and J are TRBV5-6 and TRBJ2-1; 13 bases line up with TRBD2. V gave up 1 base and J gave up 6 bases; unmatched junction bases: 7. This CDR3 contains 17 residues. CDR1 is SGHDT and CDR2 is YYEEEE in the germline V gene. The CDR3 spells CASSLRTGLAGTNEQFF. DNA for the CDR3: TGTGCCAGCAGCTTGCGCACGGGACTAGCGGGAACCAATGAGCAGTTCTTC.

Regarding this clone: The same CDR3 is also encoded by other DNA sequences in this sample. The genes are TRBV5-4 and TRBJ2-7; D gene ambiguous. The CDR3 has 13 amino acids. V lost 1 base and J 1 base, leaving 6 bases between the germline ends. Germline assignment: CDR1 SGHNT and CDR2 YYREEE (reference sequence). CDR3 nucleotides: TGTGCCAGCAGCTTGAAGGGTTCCTACGAGCAGTACTTC. The encoded protein is CASSLKGSYEQYF.

V usage is TRBV10-2 and J usage is TRBJ2-3; TRBD2 aligns across 10 bases. The V gene's germline CDR1 is WSHSY and CDR2 SAAADI. CDR3 length: 16 residues. V gave up 4 bases and J gave up 3 bases; unmatched junction bases: 7. The CDR3 DNA reads as TGCGCCAGCAGTGGGAAAATAGCGGGAGGTACAGATACGCAGTATTTT. Translating gives CASSGKIAGGTDTQYF.

The chain combines TRBV11-2 with TRBJ2-3; TRBD1 might be the D (6 bases). Germline CDR1 and CDR2: SGHAT and FQNNGV. V was clipped by 1 base and J by 1 base, with 15 bases between them. The CDR3 is made up of 17 amino acids. CDR3 DNA sequence: TGTGCCAGCAGCTTAGCCCCCGGACAGCTAGGCACAGATACGCAGTATTTT. The encoded protein is CASSLAPGQLGTDTQYF.

This chain connects TRBV6-1 to TRBJ2-4, with D tentatively TRBD2 (6 bases). Trimming cost V 7 bases and J 7 bases, with 11 bases left between them. Germline V gene sequence: CDR1 MNHNS, CDR2 SASEGT. There are 12 residues in the CDR3. The CDR3 DNA reads TGTGCCAGCACGGTGGCGGGGAACATTCAGTACTTC. Its protein is CASTVAGNIQYF.

This sequence joins TRBV27 and TRBJ2-1, with 12 positions matching TRBD2. V shed 2 bases and J 10 bases; nucleotides not matched to a gene: 6. The CDR3 loop spans 15 amino acids. Germline V gene lookup returns CDR1 MNHEY and CDR2 SMNVEV (reference sequence). The CDR3 bases are TGTGCCAGCAGTTTAATCGGTACTAGCGGGAGGGAGCAGTTCTTC. Translating it yields CASSLIGTSGREQFF.

This clone was seen more than once but under ten times. V is TRBV11-2 and J is TRBJ2-7, with 9 bases identical to TRBD1. The germline V gene encodes CDR1 SGHAT and CDR2 FQNNGV. CDR3 length equals 15 residues. Trimming took 4 bases from V and 9 from J; bases not matched to a gene: 13. The CDR3 DNA follows: TGTGCCAGCAGCTCATCACAGGGGGCGGTGGGTGTGCAGTACTTC. Protein: CASSSSQGAVGVQYF.

This chain joins TRBV28 and TRBJ2-1, with D tentatively TRBD1 (6 bases). Looked up from germline, CDR1 is MDHEN and CDR2 is SYDVKM. The V end lost 6 bases, the J end lost 6 bases, and 12 bases lay between the germline ends. The CDR3 has 13 residues. The CDR3 spells CASRRPGANEQFF. CDR3 bases: TGTGCCAGCAGACGCCCAGGGGCCAATGAGCAGTTCTTC.

The gene calls are TRBV5-1 and TRBJ2-1, with 9 bases lining up with TRBD2. CDR3 length: 16 amino acids. V lost 3 bases, J lost 10 bases, and 14 bases stayed unmatched. Germline V gives CDR1 SGHRS, CDR2 YFSETQ. The DNA of the CDR3 is TGCGCCAGCAGCTCCTCCGGGACTAGCAGGCGGGGGGAGCAGTTCTTC. Translated, it gives CASSSSGTSRRGEQFF. Drawing the rest from reference TRBV5-1 and TRBJ2-1, the complete variable domain is KAGVTQTPRYLIKTRGQQVTLSCSPISGHRSVSWYQQTPGQGLQFLFEYFSETQRNKGNFPGRFSGRQFSNSRSEMNVSTLELGDSALYLCASSSSGTSRRGEQFFGPGTRLTVL.

The CDR3 sequence is CASSYSAVSTDTQYF. CDR3 nucleotide sequence: TGTGCCAGCAGTTACTCGGCGGTTAGCACAGATACGCAGTATTTT. The genes are TRBV6-5 and TRBJ2-3; D remains ambiguous. Trimming removed 0 bases at V and 0 bases at J, with 7 bases between. CDR1 MNHEY and CDR2 SVGAGI come from the germline V gene. This CDR3 is built from 15 residues.

The chain carries TRBV25-1 and TRBJ1-5; no reliable D call. The CDR3 has 13 amino acids. CDR1 and CDR2 (germline): MGHDK, SYGVNS. The germline V and J ends were trimmed by 1 base and 4 bases, with 5 bases remaining between them. CDR3 in amino acids: CASSEFENQPQHF. The CDR3 coding sequence is TGTGCCAGCAGTGAATTCGAGAATCAGCCCCAGCATTTT.

Concerning this clone: At the DNA level, this CDR3 is encoded by other sequences in the same sample as well. This chain joins TRBV10-1 and TRBJ1-2; D is possibly TRBD1 (5 bases). The CDR3 totals 13 residues. Germline V gene lookup returns CDR1 WNHNN and CDR2 SYGVQD (reference sequence). The V end lost 2 bases, the J end lost 4 bases, and 8 bases lay between the germline ends. Here the CDR3 reads CASSETGGYGYTF. The CDR3 DNA follows: TGCGCCAGCAGTGAGACAGGTGGCTATGGCTACACCTTC.

This rearrangement joins TRBV6-1 to TRBJ2-2; D tentatively reads TRBD1 or TRBD2 (5 bases each). Trimming took off 6 bases at V and 8 bases at J, with 16 bases between the two ends. The CDR3 extends over 14 amino acids. CDR1 is MNHNS and CDR2 is SASEGT in the germline V gene. DNA for the CDR3: TGTGCCAGCAGAAGGGACGGGCAGAGGGGGGAGCTGTTTTTT. Translating it yields CASRRDGQRGELFF.

This clone was found once. This sequence joins TRBV5-1 and TRBJ2-7; the match to TRBD2 covers 14 bases. This CDR3 region has 16 residues. Looked up from germline, CDR1 is SGHRS and CDR2 is YFSETQ. The V gene end was trimmed by 5 bases and the J gene end by 9 bases; junction bases not matched to a gene: 13. CDR3 sequence reads: CASRTQTSGRVPWQYF. Written as DNA, the CDR3 is TGCGCCAGCAGGACCCAGACTAGCGGGAGGGTCCCGTGGCAGTACTTC.

The J gene is TRBJ2-6, the V gene TRBV5-8; 11 bases map to TRBD1. The CDR3 extends over 17 amino acids. After removal of 4 bases from V and 0 bases from J, the junction contained 3 bases not matched to a gene. Germline loops: CDR1 SGHTS, CDR2 YDEGEE. CDR3 amino acids: CASSRGTGGSGANVLTF. The CDR3 DNA reads TGTGCCAGCAGCCGCGGGACAGGGGGCTCTGGGGCCAACGTCCTGACTTTC.

The V gene is TRBV7-9, the J gene TRBJ2-5; D might be TRBD1 (5 bases). The V end lost 2 bases, the J end lost 5 bases, and 9 bases lay between the germline ends. Germline V gene data show CDR1 as SEHNR and CDR2 as FQNEAQ (reference sequence). This CDR3 contains 13 residues. The CDR3 coding sequence is TGTGCCAGCAGCTTACAGGGATGGGAGACCCAGTACTTC. This gives the protein CASSLQGWETQYF.

V and J are TRBV28 and TRBJ2-5; possibly TRBD2 for D (6 bases). Germline CDR1 is MDHEN and CDR2 is SYDVKM. The CDR3 is made up of 14 amino acids. V lost 1 base, J lost 7 bases, and 13 bases lay in between. The DNA of the CDR3 is TGTGCCAGCAGTTTATCGGGGAGGTCCGGGACCCAGTACTTC. Protein: CASSLSGRSGTQYF.

This chain joins TRBV19 and TRBJ2-2, with 10 bases identical to TRBD2. V lost 3 bases to trimming and J lost 10 bases; unmatched junction nucleotides: 8. Germline V gene data show CDR1 as LNHDA and CDR2 as SQIVND (reference sequence). The CDR3 is made up of 15 amino acids. CDR3 residues: CASSIMSGRAEELFF. The CDR3 DNA is TGTGCCAGTAGTATCATGAGCGGGAGGGCCGAGGAGCTGTTTTTT.

V usage is TRBV19 and J usage is TRBJ2-1, with D uncertain. CDR1 and CDR2 (germline): LNHDA, SQIVND (reference sequence). The CDR3 is made up of 15 amino acids. V was shortened by 5 bases and J by 7 bases, with 18 bases between the two germline ends. The CDR3 coding sequence is TGTGCCAGTAGTGCGCAGGTCGGGCCGTTTAATGAGCAGTTCTTC. Translation gives CASSAQVGPFNEQFF.

This clone was detected only once. This chain links TRBV19 with TRBJ2-3, with 9 bases aligning to TRBD1. Germline V CDR1 and CDR2: LNHDA, SQIVND (reference sequence). J lost 3 bases, V lost 10 bases, and 5 bases had no gene match. The length of the CDR3 is 13 residues. CDR3 sequence (DNA): TGTGCCACTGGGACAGGGTTTACAGATACGCAGTATTTT. Translated: CATGTGFTDTQYF.

This clone occurred once. The chain is built from TRBV4-1 and TRBJ1-2, with a possible D match to TRBD1 (5 bases). Trimming removed 1 base from V and 5 bases from J, with 11 bases in between. Germline-derived CDR1 and CDR2 are MGHRA and YSYEKL. This CDR3 contains 14 residues. CDR3 in amino acids: CASSQVAGWYGYTF. CDR3 DNA: TGCGCCAGCAGCCAAGTTGCAGGGTGGTATGGCTACACCTTC.

The rearrangement links TRBV21-1 to TRBJ2-7; the D call TRBD2 from the table was never checked on the DNA. TRBV21-1 is termed a pseudogene. The CDR3 is 21 residues long. The CDR3 nucleotides are TGTGCCAGCAGCAAAAAGAAAACGGGAGGAACTGGAAGACCGGGGCCCTACGAGCAGTACTTC. This translates into CASSKKKTGGTGRPGPYEQYF.

The chain carries TRBV15 and TRBJ2-5; D is unclear. Germline V gene sequence: CDR1 LNHNV, CDR2 YYDKDF (reference sequence). Trimming pared 1 base from V and 2 bases from J, leaving 11 bases between. The CDR3 loop spans 15 amino acids. CDR3 region: CATSRGTQKQETQYF. Written as DNA, the CDR3 is TGTGCCACCAGCAGAGGTACTCAGAAACAAGAGACCCAGTACTTC.

As DNA, the CDR3 is TGTGCCAGCAGCCCGCGACAGGGGGCAGGCTATGGCTACACCTTC. Translating gives CASSPRQGAGYGYTF. The gene calls are TRBV7-9 and TRBJ1-2; 10 nucleotides align to TRBD1. Germline V CDR1 and CDR2: SEHNR, FQNEAQ (reference sequence). V shed 5 bases and J 4 bases; nucleotides not matched to a gene: 7. The CDR3 has 15 residues.